This TCR beta chain stems from a study of cytomegalovirus exposure and HLA in healthy donors. Study-level results: A later analysis linked 15,000 to 20,000 TCR beta sequences to HLA alleles at 0.05 false discovery rate. It was approximately 170 TCR beta chains that were listed as cytomegalovirus-associated. The study dropped some indistinguishable V segments, TRBV6-2 and TRBV6-3 among them.

The CDR3 runs to 16 residues. Germline values: CDR1 SGHRS, CDR2 YFSETQ. With 1 base clipped from V and 5 bases from J, the junction kept 8 bases outside the gene matches. With respect to this clone: The antigen is not known.

It was with 60 Vbeta and 13 Jbeta primers that the PCR ran. TCRdb's table, derived via immunoSEQ multiplex PCR, lists solely in-frame clones and lacks some. The sample lists about 160,000 clones, approximately 78% occurring once. The chain links TRBV5-1 to TRBJ2-2; 7 nucleotides align to TRBD2. The TCR sequence derives from a girl aged 2-10 years in good health and CMV-seropositive. Sample: PBMCs. The CDR3 bases are TGCGCCAGCAGCTTGAGCCCCGGCGGGAGTACCGGGGAGCTGTTTTTT. Amino acid sequence: CASSLSPGGSTGELFF.